These 12 T cell receptor beta chains share one sample of origin, sequenced in a study of blood T cell repertoires in COVID-19. Here immunoSEQ multiplex PCR was the method, and the copy in TCRdb shows in-frame clones only, minus some. The sample lists some 290,000 clones, around nine tenths occurring once. The specimen was peripheral blood. The receptors shown here come from a woman in her twenties or thirties with COVID-19, enrolled during active disease.

This sequence joins TRBV2 and TRBJ1-1; the D gene is possibly TRBD1 (5 bases). V was pared by 4 bases and J by 3 bases, with 12 bases between. The CDR3 runs 14 residues. CDR1 SNHLY and CDR2 FYNNEI come from the germline V gene. The CDR3 protein is CASSAQGMYTEAFF. The CDR3 nucleotides are TGTGCCAGCAGTGCCCAGGGTATGTACACTGAAGCTTTCTTT.

This clone was counted between two and nine times. The V and J genes are TRBV29-1 and TRBJ2-7; 12 bases are shared with TRBD2. V was clipped by 7 bases and J by 7 bases; unmatched bases: 5. Germline CDR1 SQVTM, CDR2 ANQGSEA. The length of the CDR3 is 12 residues. CDR3 in DNA: TGCAGCGCCGGACTAGCGGGGAGAGAGCAGTACTTC. This sequence encodes CSAGLAGREQYF.

This sequence joins TRBV7-2 and TRBJ2-7; D unresolved. Trimming pared 2 bases from V and 4 bases from J, leaving 12 bases between. The CDR3 consists of 14 residues. The germline V gene encodes CDR1 SGHTA and CDR2 FQGNSA. CDR3 sequence: CASSLTTLGYEQYF. CDR3 coding DNA: TGTGCCAGCAGCTTAACTACTCTAGGTTACGAGCAGTACTTC. Full variable domain (outside the CDR3, taken from reference TRBV7-2 and TRBJ2-7): GAGVSQSPSNKVTEKGKDVELRCDPISGHTALYWYRQSLGQGLEFLIYFQGNSAPDKSGLPSDRFSAERTGGSVSTLTIQRTQQEDSAVYLCASSLTTLGYEQYFGPGTRLTVT.

The chain couples TRBV2 to TRBJ1-4, with 9 positions matching TRBD1. This CDR3 contains 14 residues. Germline V CDR1 and CDR2: SNHLY, FYNNEI. J was trimmed by 7 bases and V by 6 bases; bases with no gene match: 6. The CDR3 DNA is TGTGCCAGCAGGACAGGGGGGGGAGGTGAAAAACTGTTTTTT. It encodes CASRTGGGGEKLFF.

The genes are TRBV28 and TRBJ2-5, with 7 bases that match TRBD1. V shed 8 bases, J shed 7 bases, and the junction held 10 bases outside the gene matches. CDR1 MDHEN and CDR2 SYDVKM come from the germline V gene. The CDR3 spans 13 residues. CDR3 coding DNA: TGTGCCAGCTTGTCCCGGGACAGCAGGACCCAGTACTTC. The encoded protein is CASLSRDSRTQYF.

V usage is TRBV6-1 and J usage is TRBJ2-7, with D maybe TRBD2 (6 bases). Germline assignment: CDR1 MNHNS and CDR2 SASEGT. The CDR3 extends over 14 amino acids. Trimming removed 1 base from V and 3 bases from J, with 10 bases in between. CDR3 nucleotides: TGTGCCAGCAGTGAAGGGGGACTCTTCTACGAGCAGTACTTC. Translated, it gives CASSEGGLFYEQYF.

The V call is TRBV7-3, the J call TRBJ2-1, with D tentatively TRBD2 (6 bases). Germline V gene sequence: CDR1 SGHTA, CDR2 FQGTGA. The CDR3 loop spans 14 amino acids. V was clipped by 5 bases and J by 9 bases, with 17 bases between them. In nucleotides, the CDR3 is TGTGCCAGCAGCCCCAGTGTGGAGGGTGGTGAGCAGTTCTTC. It codes for CASSPSVEGGEQFF.

V usage is TRBV11-2 and J usage is TRBJ2-7; perhaps TRBD1 as D (6 bases). The CDR3 is 14 residues long. V lost 1 base and J 1 base, leaving 8 bases between the germline ends. The germline CDR1 and CDR2 sequences are SGHAT and FQNNGV. The DNA for the CDR3 is TGTGCCAGCAGCTTAGGCAGGGGATCCTACGAGCAGTACTTC. Its translation is CASSLGRGSYEQYF.

This chain links TRBV11-2 with TRBJ2-7, with TRBD2 matching 9 bases. The CDR3 consists of 15 residues. V shed 1 base, J shed 7 bases, and the junction held 8 bases outside the gene matches. Germline CDR1 SGHAT, CDR2 FQNNGV. The CDR3 coding sequence is TGTGCCAGCAGCTTAGTTCGTCTAGCGGGGAGGGAGCAGTACTTC. Amino acid sequence: CASSLVRLAGREQYF.

The V gene is TRBV12-3 or TRBV12-4, the J gene TRBJ1-5; D call uncertain. The germline V and J ends were trimmed by 3 bases and 1 base, with 4 bases remaining between them. This CDR3 is 13 amino acids long. CDR3 coding DNA: TGTGCCAGCAGTTTCAGGAGCAATCAGCCCCAGCATTTT. Encoded protein: CASSFRSNQPQHF.

The chain recombines TRBV5-1 with TRBJ2-1; TRBD2 aligns across 9 bases. The CDR3 has 16 amino acids. Trimming took 4 bases from V and 6 from J; bases not matched to a gene: 11. In germline, CDR1 is SGHRS, CDR2 YFSETQ. The CDR3 here is CASSKQTSGSGNEQFF. CDR3 in DNA: TGCGCCAGCAGCAAACAAACTAGCGGGTCCGGCAATGAGCAGTTCTTC.

This chain joins TRBV27 and TRBJ2-5; 8 bases align to TRBD2. The CDR3 has 16 amino acids. Germline-derived CDR1 and CDR2 are MNHEY and SMNVEV (reference sequence). V trimming: 2 bases; J trimming: 2 bases; junction bases outside the gene matches: 7. CDR3 nucleotide sequence: TGTGCCAGCAGTTTAGGGTCTGCGGGAGGACAAGAGACCCAGTACTTC. As protein: CASSLGSAGGQETQYF.